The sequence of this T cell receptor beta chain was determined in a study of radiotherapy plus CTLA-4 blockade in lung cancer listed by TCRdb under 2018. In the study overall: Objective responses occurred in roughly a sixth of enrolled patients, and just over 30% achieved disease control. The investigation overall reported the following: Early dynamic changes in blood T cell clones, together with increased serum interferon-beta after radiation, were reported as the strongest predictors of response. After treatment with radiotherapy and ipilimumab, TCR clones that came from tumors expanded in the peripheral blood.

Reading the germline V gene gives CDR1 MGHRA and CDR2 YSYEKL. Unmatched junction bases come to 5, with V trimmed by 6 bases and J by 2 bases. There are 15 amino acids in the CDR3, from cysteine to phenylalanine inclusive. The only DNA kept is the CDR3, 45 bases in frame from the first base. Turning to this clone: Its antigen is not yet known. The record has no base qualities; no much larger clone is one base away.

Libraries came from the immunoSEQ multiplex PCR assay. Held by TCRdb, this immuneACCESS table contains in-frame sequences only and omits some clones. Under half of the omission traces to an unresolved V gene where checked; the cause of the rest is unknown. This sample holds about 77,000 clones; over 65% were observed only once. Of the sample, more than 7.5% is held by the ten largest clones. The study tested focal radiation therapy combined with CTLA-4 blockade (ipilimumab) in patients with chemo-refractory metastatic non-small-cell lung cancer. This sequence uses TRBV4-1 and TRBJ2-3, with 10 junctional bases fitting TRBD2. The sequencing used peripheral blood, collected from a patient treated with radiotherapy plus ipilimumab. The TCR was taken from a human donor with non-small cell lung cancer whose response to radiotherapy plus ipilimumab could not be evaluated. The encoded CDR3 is CASSRTSGFTDTQYF. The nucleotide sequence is TGCGCCAGCAGTCGGACTAGCGGTTTCACAGATACGCAGTATTTT.